What follows is one T cell receptor beta chain and its context. Data came from immunoSEQ multiplex PCR; TCRdb stores just in-frame clones and leaves some out. The sample consists of roughly 48,000 clones, 82% of them appearing once. Per germline, CDR1 SGHDN and CDR2 FVKESK. V was cut by 0 bases and J by 4 bases, with 7 bases left in between. CDR3 size: 14 residues. This specimen comes from a study of blood T cell repertoires in COVID-19. In the study overall: PBMCs, B-cell-depleted T cells, or T cells provided the cDNA or gDNA that made up the material.

Source material: peripheral blood. This receptor was obtained from a middle-aged man with acute or convalescent COVID-19. The chain recombines TRBV14 with TRBJ2-1, with a weak D call TRBD2 (5 bases). DNA for the CDR3: TGTGCCAGCAGCCAAGAACGCGGGTACAATGAGCAGTTCTTC. Its translation: CASSQERGYNEQFF.